The text below deals with one T cell receptor delta chain. This clone was seen only a few times. There is no known antigen for this receptor. This DNA translates differently at residue 7 from the TCRdb protein, which is that of a much larger clone; a read error is likely, and the protein shown is the DNA's own translation. This specimen belongs to a study of DNA immune sequencing with unique molecular identifiers (dated by TCRdb to 2020 to 2021). Background on the whole study: gammadelta T cells were enriched from buffy coats using immunomagnetic cell separation, and their genomic DNA was sequenced. Fluorescence-activated cell sorting was used to enrich gammadelta T cells from the PBMC of about 11 healthy individuals. To compare enriched with non-enriched material, about 95 ng of enriched gammadelta T-cell DNA and approximately 1 ug of non-enriched PBMC DNA were sequenced. The study developed and validated an ultrasensitive DNA-based TRD repertoire sequencing method using PCR-introduced unique molecular identifiers. The method was validated on synthetic reference molecules and on blood samples from healthy individuals. Healthy individuals were used as donors, and sorted peripheral blood gammadelta T cells were profiled from around ten of these donors.

Overall results and qualifications from the work: TRD repertoire diversity differed among healthy donors, and several donors were highly oligoclonal, with the top 5 clonotypes making up more than half of productive molecules. TRDV2 paired with TRDJ1 was the most common TRD rearrangement among clonotypes in healthy donors. The primer-based approach is unable to detect novel TRD sequences that the primers do not target.

Including the terminal cysteine and phenylalanine, the CDR3 comprises 16 residues. Here the CDR3 DNA is all that survives: 48 bases in frame from base 1. CDR1 and CDR2 were assigned from the germline V gene as GEAIGNYY and EKD. The V and J ends are trimmed by 3 bases and 0 bases, leaving 16 bases between them. Library method: multiplex PCR. A 32-plex assay amplified the genomic DNA, with primers for all 8 TRDV and 4 TRDJ genes spanning the CDR3. During approximately 3 cycles of barcoding PCR, a 12-nucleotide UMI was attached, and a second PCR using Illumina adapter primers followed. AMPure XP beads were used for library purification, and library quality was checked on a Fragment Analyzer with the HS NGS Fragment kit. Sequencing was run on an Illumina MiniSeq mid-output kit with 20% PhiX and 150 cycles of paired-end reads. From the authors' description of their analysis: MIGEC version 1.2.9 was used to process the reads, grouping the reads by UMI and building error-corrected consensus sequences. For post-processing, modified scripts from VDJtools version 1.2.1 were used together with the tcR R package. TCRdb called clones from the public reads with CATT, and repeated DNA sequences were later combined into one row. The V and J calls follow TCRdb's processing rather than the paper's. The sample table holds 800 to 900 delta-chain clones, of which roughly 3.2% were seen once. The ten largest make up approximately 67% of the sample.

The sequence derives from a human donor in good health. The chain uses TRDV2 and TRDJ1; no D segment can be confidently identified. The sample was gamma-delta T cells from PBMCs. The CDR3 amino acid sequence is: CACDSLVDEYTDKLIF. The sequence in DNA is TGTGCCTGTGACTCTCTGGTGGATGAGTACACCGATAAACTCATCTTT.